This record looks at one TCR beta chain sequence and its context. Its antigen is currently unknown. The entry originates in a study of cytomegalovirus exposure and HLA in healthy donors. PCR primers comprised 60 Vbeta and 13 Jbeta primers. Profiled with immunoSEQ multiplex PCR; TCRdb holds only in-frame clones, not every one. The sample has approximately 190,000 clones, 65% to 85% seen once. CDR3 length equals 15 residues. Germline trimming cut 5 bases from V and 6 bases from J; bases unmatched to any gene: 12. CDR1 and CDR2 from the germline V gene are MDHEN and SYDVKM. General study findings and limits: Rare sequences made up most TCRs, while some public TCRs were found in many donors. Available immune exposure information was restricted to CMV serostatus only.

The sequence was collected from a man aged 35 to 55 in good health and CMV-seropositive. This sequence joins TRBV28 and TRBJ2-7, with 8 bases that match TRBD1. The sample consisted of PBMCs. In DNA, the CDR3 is TGTGCCAGCAGTACCCGACAGGGGCATCTAGGCGAGCAGTACTTC. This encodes CASSTRQGHLGEQYF.